Following are 26 T cell receptor beta chains from one sample sequenced in a study of T cell responses to AZD1222 COVID-19 vaccine. Sequencing was performed with immunoSEQ multiplex PCR; in TCRdb, only in-frame clones are kept and a portion is missing. In the table there are 120,000 to 150,000 clones, about 90% of which are singletons. The starting material was peripheral blood, obtained 28 days after the second dose of the MenACWY control vaccine. The receptor source for this set is an adult who received the MenACWY meningococcal vaccine as a control.

CDR3 sequence reads: CASSDAGGETQYF. In nucleotides, the CDR3 is TGTGCCAGTAGTGATGCAGGGGGAGAGACCCAGTACTTC. V is TRBV19 and J is TRBJ2-5, with 7 bases lining up with TRBD1. The CDR3 is 13 residues long. Germline V lookup: CDR1 LNHDA, CDR2 SQIVND (reference sequence). The V and J ends lost 5 bases and 4 bases, in that order; junction bases with no gene match: 4.

The V call is TRBV2, the J call TRBJ2-2; tentative D call: TRBD1 (5 bases). The germline V gene has CDR1 SNHLY and CDR2 FYNNEI. The CDR3 runs 15 residues. Trimming shortened V by 10 bases and J by 2 bases, and 17 bases separated the two germline ends. CDR3 residues: CAINSGSGNTGELFF. The CDR3 DNA reads as TGTGCCATTAACTCAGGGTCCGGCAACACCGGGGAGCTGTTTTTT.

CDR3 sequence: CASSVGRGGTDTQYF. The CDR3 coding sequence is TGTGCCAGCAGCGTAGGGCGGGGGGGCACAGATACGCAGTATTTT. The chain carries TRBV9 and TRBJ2-3, with 8 bases that match TRBD2. Germline V gene data show CDR1 as SGDLS and CDR2 as YYNGEE. This CDR3 comprises 15 residues. With V trimmed by 0 bases and J by 1 base, 1 base remained unmatched.

The gene calls are TRBV6-5 and TRBJ2-1; D is ambiguous. There are 13 residues in the CDR3. Germline V gives CDR1 MNHEY, CDR2 SVGAGI. The V and J ends lost 4 bases and 1 base respectively, with 5 bases between them. CDR3 DNA sequence: TGTGCCAGCAGTTCCGGGTCCTACAATGAGCAGTTCTTC. Protein product: CASSSGSYNEQFF.

The CDR3 DNA is TGCGCCAGCAGTCGCCCAGAGATTCGGGACACTAACCGGGGTCAGCCCCAGCATTTT. Encoded protein: CASSRPEIRDTNRGQPQHF. The genes are TRBV10-1 and TRBJ1-5, with a tentative D call TRBD1 (6 bases). This CDR3 spans 19 amino acids. Germline CDR1 reads WNHNN; CDR2 reads SYGVQD (reference sequence). Trimming took 5 bases from V and 6 from J, leaving 29 bases between them.

The chain couples TRBV19 to TRBJ2-5; D is possibly TRBD2 (5 bases). V lost 5 bases and J lost 5, with 27 bases in between. The CDR3 covers 18 residues. CDR1 is LNHDA and CDR2 is SQIVND in the germline V gene (reference sequence). In nucleotides, the CDR3 is TGTGCCAGTAGTTCCTTAGCAAATCTAGCTGTTCCTAGGGAGACCCAGTACTTC. It yields the protein CASSSLANLAVPRETQYF.

The rearrangement uses TRBV14 and TRBJ1-3, with D uncertain. The CDR3 has 13 residues. Trimming stripped 4 bases from V and 3 bases from J, with 7 bases between. The germline gives CDR1 SGHDN, CDR2 FVKESK. The CDR3 loop is CASSLFVGNTIYF. CDR3 coding DNA: TGTGCCAGCAGCCTATTTGTTGGAAACACCATATATTTT.

The CDR3 protein is CASSNEPVLEQYF. The DNA for the CDR3 is TGTGCCAGCAGCAACGAACCCGTTTTGGAGCAGTACTTC. This chain joins TRBV7-2 and TRBJ2-7, with no clear D. The CDR3 contains 13 residues. Germline loops: CDR1 SGHTA, CDR2 FQGNSA. Trimming removed 5 bases at V and 7 bases at J, with 15 bases between. Combining the CDR3 with reference TRBV7-2 and TRBJ2-7 gives the whole variable domain GAGVSQSPSNKVTEKGKDVELRCDPISGHTALYWYRQSLGQGLEFLIYFQGNSAPDKSGLPSDRFSAERTGGSVSTLTIQRTQQEDSAVYLCASSNEPVLEQYFGPGTRLTVT.

This clone was found a few times. A read error may produce the germline difference seen at one junction end. The chain links TRBV7-7 to TRBJ2-2; 7 bases match TRBD1. The CDR3 has 14 amino acids. Germline V gene lookup returns CDR1 SSHAT and CDR2 FNYEAQ (reference sequence). This chain's CDR3 is CASSGTGATGELFF. CDR3 bases: TGTGCTAGCAGCGGCACAGGGGCCACCGGGGAGCTGTTTTTT.

The chain employs TRBV29-1 and TRBJ2-3; D possibly corresponds to TRBD1 (5 bases). Germline V gives CDR1 SQVTM, CDR2 ANQGSEA. The CDR3 is 12 residues long. V lost 7 bases to trimming and J lost 2 bases, with 10 bases between them. The CDR3 nucleotides are TGCAGCGGAAGACAGACCACAGATACGCAGTATTTT. As protein: CSGRQTTDTQYF.

The CDR3 nucleotides read TGTGCCAGCAGCTCGCTCGGTTCATTAGCTTACGAGCAGTACTTC. Encoded protein: CASSSLGSLAYEQYF. The gene calls are TRBV5-6 and TRBJ2-7; D gene uncertain. Germline lookup yields CDR1 SGHDT and CDR2 YYEEEE. Trimming shortened V by 3 bases and J by 4 bases, and 17 bases separated the two germline ends. The CDR3 sequence is 15 residues long.

The V gene is TRBV7-3, the J gene TRBJ2-7; 13 bases line up with TRBD2. The germline V gene encodes CDR1 SGHTA and CDR2 FQGTGA. J lost 7 bases, V lost 4 bases, and 7 bases had no gene match. The CDR3 runs to 15 residues. DNA for the CDR3: TGTGCCAGCAGCTCCGGACTAGCGGGAGCACAGGAGCAGTACTTC. Its protein product is CASSSGLAGAQEQYF.

This sequence joins TRBV7-9 and TRBJ2-7, with 8 bases that match TRBD2. The CDR3 totals 16 residues. The V gene's germline CDR1 is SEHNR and CDR2 FQNEAQ (reference sequence). The ends lost 5 bases at V and 2 bases at J; junction bases unmatched: 11. CDR3 loop: CASSPRGGPPPYEQYF. CDR3 bases: TGTGCCAGCAGCCCTCGGGGGGGCCCACCACCCTACGAGCAGTACTTC. Together with reference TRBV7-9 and TRBJ2-7, the CDR3 gives the full variable domain: DTGVSQNPRHKITKRGQNVTFRCDPISEHNRLYWYRQTLGQGPEFLTYFQNEAQLEKSRLLSDRFSAERPKGSFSTLEIQRTEQGDSAMYLCASSPRGGPPPYEQYFGPGTRLTVT.

The chain uses TRBV28 and TRBJ1-2, with D perhaps TRBD1 (6 bases). The V end was cut by 4 bases, the J end by 0 bases, with 12 bases between. This CDR3 has 15 amino acids. The germline V gene has CDR1 MDHEN and CDR2 SYDVKM. CDR3 residues: CASSSTGSPNYGYTF. Written as DNA, the CDR3 is TGTGCCAGCAGTTCAACAGGGTCCCCTAACTATGGCTACACCTTC.

The chain recombines TRBV29-1 with TRBJ2-5; tentatively, D is TRBD2 (5 bases). Trimming cost V 3 bases and J 5 bases, with 13 bases left between them. The CDR3 contains 13 residues. Germline assignment: CDR1 SQVTM and CDR2 ANQGSEA. The CDR3 sequence is CSVDGSSGETQYF. The CDR3 DNA reads TGCAGCGTTGACGGCTCCTCGGGGGAGACCCAGTACTTC.

The rearrangement links TRBV7-2 to TRBJ1-4; TRBD1 might be the D (5 bases). CDR1 is SGHTA, CDR2 FQGNSA, per germline. V gave up 7 bases and J gave up 8 bases, with 20 bases separating them. CDR3 length: 15 residues. The CDR3 protein is CASTEGSGLGEKLFF. CDR3 bases: TGTGCCAGCACTGAGGGGTCTGGACTTGGGGAAAAACTGTTTTTT.

V and J are TRBV2 and TRBJ2-5; D is uncertain. In germline, CDR1 is SNHLY, CDR2 FYNNEI. Trimming took off 4 bases at V and 5 bases at J, with 11 bases between the two ends. The CDR3 has 13 residues. CDR3 residues: CASSVGSRETQYF. The DNA for the CDR3 is TGTGCCAGCAGTGTAGGTAGCCGTGAGACCCAGTACTTC.

V usage is TRBV24-1 and J usage is TRBJ2-5; unclear D gene. The CDR3 length is 13 residues. Germline V gives CDR1 KGHDR, CDR2 SFDVKD. Trimming pared 2 bases from V and 5 bases from J, leaving 8 bases between. Here the CDR3 reads CATSDSPVETQYF. The CDR3 DNA is TGTGCCACCAGTGATTCCCCGGTGGAGACCCAGTACTTC.

This rearrangement joins TRBV9 to TRBJ2-2; 9 positions agree with TRBD1. With 3 bases clipped from V and 4 bases from J, the junction kept 10 bases outside the gene matches. Per the germline V gene, CDR1 is SGDLS and CDR2 is YYNGEE. The CDR3 runs to 17 residues. DNA of the CDR3: TGTGCCAGCAGCGCGCCGGGACAGGGACTACTCACCGGGGAGCTGTTTTTT. It is translated as CASSAPGQGLLTGELFF.

This clone showed up just once. The chain recombines TRBV21-1 with TRBJ2-2. TRBV21-1 counts as a pseudogene. CDR3 size: 16 residues. The CDR3 DNA reads as TGTGCCAGCAGCCCAACGGGCCTACTTGACACCGGGGAGCTGTTTTTT. It codes for CASSPTGLLDTGELFF.

The chain uses TRBV9 and TRBJ1-2; TRBD1 matches at 9 bases. Germline V gene lookup returns CDR1 SGDLS and CDR2 YYNGEE. CDR3 length: 14 residues. Losses at the gene ends were 4 bases for V and 8 bases for J; bases not matched to a gene: 9. As DNA, the CDR3 is TGTGCCAGCAGCTATGGACAGGGGACGGGAGGCTACACCTTC. It codes for CASSYGQGTGGYTF.

The chain joins TRBV7-9 to TRBJ1-6; D not resolved. The V gene lost 3 bases and the J gene lost 15 bases, with 15 bases spanning the gap. This CDR3 has 13 amino acids. Germline V gene data show CDR1 as SEHNR and CDR2 as FQNEAQ (reference sequence). The CDR3 DNA reads TGTGCCAGCAGCTTTGGATCCGGTGCGGACCTCCACTTT. This translates into CASSFGSGADLHF.

This CDR3 reads CASSNGPDTDTQYF. The CDR3 DNA follows: TGTGCCAGCAGCAACGGACCAGACACAGATACGCAGTATTTT. V usage is TRBV6-5 and J usage is TRBJ2-3; D is unresolved. Trimming stripped 6 bases from V and 2 bases from J, with 12 bases between. Germline CDR1 reads MNHEY; CDR2 reads SVGAGI. The CDR3 covers 14 residues.

The chain has TRBV6-6 and TRBJ2-1, with 12 bases matching TRBD1. This CDR3 contains 15 residues. CDR1 MNHNY and CDR2 SVGAGI come from the germline V gene (reference sequence). V dropped 7 bases and J dropped 9; count of bases not matched to a gene: 10. DNA of the CDR3: TGTGCCAGCATACACGGGGACAGGGGGCGTCTTGAGCAGTTCTTC. Protein: CASIHGDRGRLEQFF.

J is TRBJ2-1 and V is TRBV19; perhaps TRBD1 as D (5 bases). Per the germline V gene, CDR1 is LNHDA and CDR2 is SQIVND (reference sequence). Trimming took 3 bases from V and 0 from J, leaving 18 bases between them. The CDR3 spans 18 residues. CDR3 nucleotides: TGTGCCAGTAGTATTTTTCCATTGACAGTAAGCTCCTACAATGAGCAGTTCTTC. This encodes CASSIFPLTVSSYNEQFF.

The CDR3 DNA sequence: TGTGCCAGCAGTCGCCTTGGGAGACAAGAGACCCAGTACTTC. This translates into CASSRLGRQETQYF. This chain links TRBV6-5 with TRBJ2-5; possibly TRBD2 for D (5 bases). The V end was cut by 5 bases, the J end by 2 bases, with 12 bases between. The CDR3 totals 14 residues. CDR1 and CDR2 from the germline V gene are MNHEY and SVGAGI.